These T cell receptor beta chains were read from a single sample in a study of molecular identifiers for immune sequencing clone quantification. One entry per CDR3 protein, called by TCRdb with MiXCR from the PCR reads. The table lists approximately 670,000 distinct CDR3 sequences, about 20% of them singletons. Sequencing input: naive CD8+ T cells from blood, with Jurkat cell RNA spiked in. The origin of the receptors is a human donor in good health. Some libraries in this study had Jurkat cell RNA spiked in. CDR3s leave out the opening cysteine and the closing phenylalanine or tryptophan. Fields, in order: J gene, clone size, V gene, CDR3 protein. Expanded clones are given a class, and other clones once, few, many or no size at all.

j_gene: TRBJ2-3; abundance: many; v_gene: TRBV6-5; CDR3aa: ASSYVSRADTQY
j_gene: TRBJ1-5; abundance: many; v_gene: TRBV5-6; CDR3aa: ASSFGTSNQPQH
j_gene: TRBJ1-1; abundance: -; v_gene: TRBV30; CDR3aa: AWSGVHPEAF
j_gene: TRBJ2-5; abundance: few; v_gene: TRBV6-5; CDR3aa: ASTLAGGETQY
j_gene: TRBJ2-5; abundance: many; v_gene: TRBV2; CDR3aa: ASSESGDLVVETQY
j_gene: TRBJ2-7; abundance: few; v_gene: TRBV14; CDR3aa: ASSQVSSSGYEQY
j_gene: TRBJ2-7; abundance: -; v_gene: TRBV7-9; CDR3aa: ASSLSGTLYERY
j_gene: TRBJ2-7; abundance: many; v_gene: TRBV20-1; CDR3aa: SARLAGAEEQY
j_gene: TRBJ2-7; abundance: many; v_gene: TRBV29-1; CDR3aa: SVEGGVTYEQY
j_gene: TRBJ2-2; abundance: -; v_gene: TRBV18; CDR3aa: ASSPRTGDTGELF
j_gene: TRBJ2-5; abundance: -; v_gene: TRBV12-3/TRBV12-4; CDR3aa: ASSEGEETQY
j_gene: TRBJ2-6; abundance: many; v_gene: TRBV7-9; CDR3aa: AIPHLGGMISGANVLT
j_gene: TRBJ1-1; abundance: few; v_gene: TRBV5-1; CDR3aa: ASSLGSQRGTEAF
j_gene: TRBJ2-6; abundance: many; v_gene: TRBV9; CDR3aa: ASSVEGEPGSGANVLT
j_gene: TRBJ2-7; abundance: -; v_gene: TRBV6-2/TRBV6-3; CDR3aa: ASSPTVDEQY
j_gene: TRBJ2-7; abundance: many; v_gene: TRBV29-1; CDR3aa: SVESSGSSYEQY
j_gene: TRBJ1-1; abundance: many; v_gene: TRBV28; CDR3aa: ASSLGIRQANTEAF
j_gene: TRBJ2-2; abundance: few; v_gene: TRBV11-3; CDR3aa: ASSLREGAQDTGELF
j_gene: TRBJ2-7; abundance: medium-sized; v_gene: TRBV7-9; CDR3aa: ASSHTSGSSYEQY
j_gene: TRBJ1-1; abundance: many; v_gene: TRBV30; CDR3aa: AWSVGRAEAF